Below, 25 T cell receptor beta chains from the same sample are listed, as sequenced in a study of blood T cell repertoires in COVID-19. Clones were read by immunoSEQ multiplex PCR, and TCRdb kept only the in-frame ones, dropping some. The data contain hundreds of thousands of clones, roughly 80% of them singletons. The material sequenced was PBMCs or T cells enriched from blood (not recorded which). These receptors all stem from a man in his forties or fifties who had been exposed to COVID-19.

V gene TRBV11-2 combines with J gene TRBJ2-1, with 8 bases that match TRBD2. Per the germline V gene, CDR1 is SGHAT and CDR2 is FQNNGV. This CDR3 has 18 amino acids. After removal of 0 bases from V and 0 bases from J, the junction contained 7 bases not matched to a gene. The CDR3 loop reads CASSLDSWSGGSYNEQFF. As DNA, the CDR3 is TGTGCCAGCAGCTTAGATAGTTGGAGCGGGGGCTCCTACAATGAGCAGTTCTTC.

This chain uses TRBV9 with TRBJ1-6, with 8 bases that match TRBD1. Germline CDR1 is SGDLS and CDR2 is YYNGEE. V trimming: 3 bases; J trimming: 6 bases; junction bases outside the gene matches: 2. This CDR3 comprises 14 residues. The CDR3 DNA sequence: TGTGCCAGCAGCGACGGACAGGGTAATTCACCCCTCCACTTT. This codes for CASSDGQGNSPLHF.

The chain joins TRBV3-1 (or the pseudogene TRBV3-2) to TRBJ2-5; 11 bases align to TRBD1. The CDR3 is 14 amino acids. Germline CDR1 and CDR2: LGHDT and YNNKEL (reference sequence). V trimming: 5 bases; J trimming: 5 bases; junction bases outside the gene matches: 4. The CDR3 DNA reads as TGTGCCAGCAGCTGGACAGGGGGCGGCGAGACCCAGTACTTC. This translates into CASSWTGGGETQYF.

The chain links TRBV6-4 to TRBJ2-5, with D unresolved. The CDR3 has 13 amino acids. V lost 2 bases and J 4 bases, leaving 8 bases between the germline ends. Germline loops: CDR1 MRHNA, CDR2 SNTAGT. The CDR3 DNA is TGTGCCAGCAGTGACCAGGTGGGAGAGACCCAGTACTTC. This sequence encodes CASSDQVGETQYF.

This chain links TRBV5-4 with TRBJ2-5, with 7 bases that match TRBD1. V shed 4 bases, J shed 5 bases, and the junction held 8 bases outside the gene matches. The CDR3 runs 14 residues. The germline V gene has CDR1 SGHNT and CDR2 YYREEE (reference sequence). CDR3 sequence (DNA): TGTGCCAGCAGCCGTGACAGGGCAAGCGAGACCCAGTACTTC. Protein: CASSRDRASETQYF.

V gene TRBV10-3 combines with J gene TRBJ2-2, with TRBD1 identical over 10 bases. The J segment lost 5 bases and the V segment lost 6 bases, leaving 6 bases of the junction unmatched. Germline V gene lookup returns CDR1 ENHRY and CDR2 SYGVKD. The CDR3 spans 15 residues. The CDR3 nucleotides are TGTGCCATCAGCCGGGGGACAGGGGATACCGGGGAGCTGTTTTTT. It yields the protein CAISRGTGDTGELFF.

The V call is TRBV6-5, the J call TRBJ1-2; D gene ambiguous. The germline V gene has CDR1 MNHEY and CDR2 SVGAGI. The CDR3 length is 12 residues. The V end lost 4 bases, the J end lost 8 bases, and 11 bases lay between the germline ends. The CDR3: CASSSRLPGYTF. The CDR3 DNA sequence: TGTGCCAGCAGTTCCCGACTTCCGGGCTACACCTTC.

This sequence joins TRBV29-1 and TRBJ2-3; 13 bases match TRBD2. This CDR3 has 15 amino acids. With V trimmed by 7 bases and J by 2 bases, 6 bases remained unmatched. From germline, CDR1 is SQVTM and CDR2 ANQGSEA. The CDR3 protein is CSGRLAGGVTDTQYF. The CDR3 bases are TGCAGCGGACGACTAGCGGGGGGCGTCACAGATACGCAGTATTTT.

The V and J genes are TRBV10-3 and TRBJ1-6; no firm D call. The V end was cut by 11 bases, the J end by 7 bases, with 15 bases between. This CDR3 comprises 13 residues. The V gene's germline CDR1 is ENHRY and CDR2 SYGVKD. CDR3 amino acids: CALRVAENSPLHF. CDR3 bases: TGTGCCCTACGAGTCGCCGAAAATTCACCCCTCCACTTT.

The chain carries TRBV5-1 and TRBJ1-4; 9 bases align to TRBD1. Trimming at V came to 0 bases and at J to 5 bases, leaving 5 bases not matched to a gene. In germline, CDR1 is SGHRS, CDR2 YFSETQ. The CDR3 totals 16 residues. The CDR3 spells CASSLGGQGKNEKLFF. The CDR3 bases are TGCGCCAGCAGCTTGGGGGGACAGGGAAAGAATGAAAAACTGTTTTTT.

The V and J genes are TRBV5-8 and TRBJ2-7; 11 bases align to TRBD2. V shed 0 bases, J shed 5 bases, and the junction held 4 bases outside the gene matches. CDR3 length: 15 residues. Germline V gives CDR1 SGHTS, CDR2 YDEGEE. The CDR3 nucleotides read TGTGCCAGCAGCTTGGGTGGACTAGCGGGCAACGAGCAGTACTTC. Translating gives CASSLGGLAGNEQYF. Full variable domain (rest looked up from reference TRBV5-8 and TRBJ2-7): EAGVTQSPTHLIKTRGQQATLRCSPISGHTSVYWYQQALGLGLQFLLWYDEGEERNRGNFPPRFSGRQFPNYSSELNVNALELEDSALYLCASSLGGLAGNEQYFGPGTRLTVT.

J is TRBJ1-5 and V is TRBV5-7; D unclear. TRBV5-7 is known as an ORF, though its function is uncertain. With 1 base removed from V and 2 bases from J, the gap between germline ends came to 13 bases. The CDR3 is made up of 16 amino acids. The CDR3 DNA follows: TGTGCCAGCAGCTTGTCGGAGGCATGGGGCAATCAGCCCCAGCATTTT. Amino acid sequence: CASSLSEAWGNQPQHF.

This chain links TRBV19 with TRBJ2-3; D might be TRBD2 (6 bases). Germline CDR1 LNHDA, CDR2 SQIVND (reference sequence). CDR3 length equals 14 residues. V lost 6 bases to trimming and J lost 4 bases, with 14 bases between them. The CDR3 DNA sequence: TGTGCCAGTAGCCTGGGGGGAATGTCAGATACGCAGTATTTT. Encoded protein: CASSLGGMSDTQYF.

The chain recombines TRBV10-2 with TRBJ2-3, with TRBD2 matching over 9 bases. The CDR3 sequence is 14 residues long. With V trimmed by 7 bases and J by 5 bases, 7 bases remained unmatched. CDR1 is WSHSY and CDR2 is SAAADI in the germline V gene. This CDR3 reads CASTPSGTRDTQYF. CDR3 sequence (DNA): TGCGCCAGCACTCCTAGCGGGACAAGAGATACGCAGTATTTT.

The rearrangement joins TRBV11-2 to TRBJ2-3; 10 nucleotides agree with TRBD2. The CDR3 has 17 residues. Germline V gene sequence: CDR1 SGHAT, CDR2 FQNNGV. The J segment lost 6 bases and the V segment lost 1 base, leaving 10 bases of the junction unmatched. In nucleotides, the CDR3 is TGTGCCAGCAGCTTAGGTTCACTAGCGGGGCCCATTGATACGCAGTATTTT. It yields the protein CASSLGSLAGPIDTQYF. Filled out from reference TRBV11-2 and TRBJ2-3, the complete variable domain reads EAGVAQSPRYKIIEKRQSVAFWCNPISGHATLYWYQQILGQGPKLLIQFQNNGVVDDSQLPKDRFSAERLKGVDSTLKIQPAKLEDSAVYLCASSLGSLAGPIDTQYFGPGTRLTVL.

This sequence joins TRBV3-1 (or the pseudogene TRBV3-2) and TRBJ1-6; D gene ambiguous. CDR3 length: 13 residues. Germline CDR1 reads LGHDT; CDR2 reads YNNKEL (reference sequence). V dropped 0 bases and J dropped 8 bases, with 5 bases sitting between them. DNA for the CDR3: TGTGCCAGCAGCCAAGATCGTTATTCACCCCTCCACTTT. As protein: CASSQDRYSPLHF.

This CDR3 is CSAGGVYEQYF. DNA for the CDR3: TGCAGTGCTGGCGGAGTCTACGAGCAGTACTTC. The chain recombines TRBV20-1 with TRBJ2-7; D gene ambiguous. Germline-derived CDR1 and CDR2 are DFQATT and SNEGSKA (reference sequence). The CDR3 sequence is 11 residues long. Trimming took 5 bases from V and 3 from J, leaving 8 bases between them.

This clone was observed many times. This chain joins TRBV19 and TRBJ2-1; TRBD1 might be the D (5 bases). Germline loops: CDR1 LNHDA, CDR2 SQIVND (reference sequence). This CDR3 is 15 amino acids long. With 8 bases removed from V and 0 bases from J, the gap between germline ends came to 14 bases. CDR3 sequence: CASLKTVGSYNEQFF. In nucleotides, the CDR3 is TGTGCCAGTCTTAAGACAGTGGGCTCCTACAATGAGCAGTTCTTC.

The chain combines TRBV20-1 with TRBJ2-3; D gene unclear. This CDR3 contains 11 residues. The germline V gene encodes CDR1 DFQATT and CDR2 SNEGSKA (reference sequence). Trimming pared 6 bases from V and 6 bases from J, leaving 10 bases between. CDR3 DNA: TGCAGTGCCCAAAAGCGTGATACGCAGTATTTT. This codes for CSAQKRDTQYF.

V is TRBV7-3 and J is TRBJ2-7; 10 nucleotides align to TRBD2. CDR3 length: 12 amino acids. V shed 11 bases, J shed 12 bases, and the junction held 13 bases outside the gene matches. The germline CDR1 and CDR2 sequences are SGHTA and FQGTGA. In DNA form, the CDR3 reads TGTGCCTCTACCCCTAGCGGGAGTGGAGGGTACTTC. Translating it yields CASTPSGSGGYF.

The rearrangement links TRBV7-2 to TRBJ2-7, with 12 bases that match TRBD2. The germline V gene has CDR1 SGHTA and CDR2 FQGNSA. The CDR3 runs 15 residues. V shed 6 bases, J shed 6 bases, and the junction held 9 bases outside the gene matches. In nucleotides, the CDR3 is TGTGCCAGCAGACCTACTAGCGGGAGGTGGGGCGAGCAGTACTTC. Amino acids: CASRPTSGRWGEQYF.

The V call is TRBV5-4, the J call TRBJ2-7; TRBD2 might be the D (5 bases). The CDR3 loop spans 15 amino acids. Germline values: CDR1 SGHNT, CDR2 YYREEE (reference sequence). Trimming removed 5 bases from V and 4 bases from J, with 19 bases in between. CDR3 bases: TGTGCCAGCAGTTGGGGAGACGCGGGCGCATACGAGCAGTACTTC. This sequence encodes CASSWGDAGAYEQYF.

The J gene is TRBJ2-7, the V gene TRBV6-5; TRBD2 is a possible D gene (5 bases). This CDR3 contains 14 residues. Trimming took 6 bases from V and 0 from J, leaving 12 bases between them. CDR1 and CDR2 from the germline V gene are MNHEY and SVGAGI. For the CDR3, the DNA is TGTGCCAGCAGGGCACACGGGGTCTCCTACGAGCAGTACTTC. Translation gives CASRAHGVSYEQYF.

The rearrangement uses TRBV19 and TRBJ2-7; TRBD2 might be the D (5 bases). V lost 8 bases and J lost 5, with 16 bases in between. The germline V gene has CDR1 LNHDA and CDR2 SQIVND (reference sequence). The CDR3 spans 13 residues. Here the CDR3 DNA reads TGTGCCAGTTCGGGGTTCCGTTTTGACGAGCAGTACTTC. It codes for CASSGFRFDEQYF.

Written as DNA, the CDR3 is TGCGCCAGCAGCTTGAGGTTGGAGGAGCAGTACTTC. Translation gives CASSLRLEEQYF. V is TRBV5-1 and J is TRBJ2-7; D gene uncertain. The CDR3 has 12 amino acids. CDR1 SGHRS and CDR2 YFSETQ come from the germline V gene. V gave up 1 base and J gave up 7 bases, with 9 bases separating them.